The clone carrying this T cell receptor (beta chain) was detected only once. From germline, CDR1 is SGHRS and CDR2 YFSETQ. This CDR3 contains 15 residues. V shed 6 bases and J shed 7 bases, with 20 bases lying between them. These data originate in a study of blood T cell repertoires in COVID-19. Per the original methods: Reference gene primers were amplified, and this amplification served to estimate nucleated cell counts. Some clones are missing from TCRdb's copy, which holds only in-frame ones; the method was immunoSEQ multiplex PCR. V and J calls and clone size are copied from that table; D and trimming were computed from the DNA. The sample has roughly 200,000 clones, 70% to 85% seen once.

The sequence was obtained from a woman aged 55-69 years with acute COVID-19. V is TRBV5-1 and J is TRBJ2-1; maybe TRBD1 (9 bases). The material sequenced was PBMCs or T cells enriched from blood (not recorded which). The CDR3 sequence is CASTRGGQGLNEQFF. The DNA of the CDR3 is TGCGCCAGCACCCGGGGGGGACAGGGTCTTAATGAGCAGTTCTTC.